This T cell receptor beta chain was retrieved from a study of blood T cell repertoires in COVID-19. Study-wide background: Samples came from the United States, Italy and Spain, spanning acute and convalescent COVID-19. Nucleic acid was either cDNA or gDNA, and it came from T cells, B-cell-depleted T cells, or PBMCs.

Seattle's enrolled individuals joined amid active infection and were then monitored longitudinally. Per the original data handling: The assay estimated nucleated cells by amplifying reference gene primers. Sequenced by immunoSEQ multiplex PCR; TCRdb stores in-frame clones only, minus some. That table supplies the V and J calls and clone size; D and trimming were determined from the DNA. The table records roughly 240,000 clones, about 83% of them present only once. The receptor comes from an elderly woman with COVID-19, enrolled during active disease. Sequencing was carried out using peripheral blood.

CDR3: CATSYRNTGELFF. Here the CDR3 DNA reads TGTGCCACCAGCTACAGGAACACCGGGGAGCTGTTTTTT. This chain uses TRBV24-1 with TRBJ2-2, with D unresolved. The germline V gene has CDR1 KGHDR and CDR2 SFDVKD. This CDR3 has 13 residues. V gave up 7 bases and J gave up 1 base, with 6 bases separating them.